This T cell receptor beta chain came from a study of blood T cell repertoires in COVID-19. At the level of the study: Sample material is recorded as cDNA or gDNA derived from T cells, B-cell-depleted T cells, or PBMCs.

Looked up from germline, CDR1 is KGHDR and CDR2 is SFDVKD. V lost 4 bases and J lost 0, with 9 bases in between. The CDR3 is made up of 15 amino acids. Source study methods: Amplifying reference gene primers gave estimates of nucleated cell counts. Assay used: immunoSEQ multiplex PCR; TCRdb lists only in-frame clones, some missing. V, J and clone size were drawn from that table, and D and trimming were deduced from the DNA. The sample carries some 49,000 clones, about 86% recorded once. Sample: peripheral blood. The source of this sequence is a woman at least 80 years old with COVID-19, enrolled during active disease. The V and J genes are TRBV24-1 and TRBJ2-1; D is perhaps TRBD1 (5 bases). In DNA form, the CDR3 reads TGTGCCACCAGTGACAGACAGAGCTCCTACAATGAGCAGTTCTTC. Translated: CATSDRQSSYNEQFF.